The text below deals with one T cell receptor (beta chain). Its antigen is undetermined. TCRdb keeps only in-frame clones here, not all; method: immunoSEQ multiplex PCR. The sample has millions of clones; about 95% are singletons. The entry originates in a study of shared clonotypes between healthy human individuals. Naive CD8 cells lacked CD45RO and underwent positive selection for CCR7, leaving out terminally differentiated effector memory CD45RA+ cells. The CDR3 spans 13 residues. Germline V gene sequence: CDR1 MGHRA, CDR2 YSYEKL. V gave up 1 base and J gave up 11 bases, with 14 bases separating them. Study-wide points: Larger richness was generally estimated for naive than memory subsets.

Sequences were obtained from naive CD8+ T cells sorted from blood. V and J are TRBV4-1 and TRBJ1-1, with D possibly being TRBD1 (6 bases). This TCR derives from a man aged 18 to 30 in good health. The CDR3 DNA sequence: TGCGCCAGCAGCCAAGTGGGGGGGCTTAGGGCTTTCTTT. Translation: CASSQVGGLRAFF.